The 22 T cell receptor beta chains given below trace back to one sample, sequenced in a study of T-cell reconstitution after alpha-beta-depleted transplantation in children. Unique molecular identifiers tagged the TCRbeta library. TCRdb independently ran MiXCR on the PCR reads; one entry per CDR3 protein. The sample has around 960,000 distinct CDR3 sequences; about 29% are singletons. The sample consisted of PBMCs, mostly from graft donor cells, taken 360 days after TCRalphabeta/CD19-depleted stem cell transplant. The receptor source for this set is a boy under three years old who had a stem cell transplant for SCID, so the T cells may come from the graft donor.

V gene TRBV7-2 combines with J gene TRBJ2-7; no clear D. The V gene lost 4 bases and the J gene lost 4 bases, with 17 bases spanning the gap. This CDR3 has 15 amino acids. Germline assignment: CDR1 SGHTA and CDR2 FQGNSA. Here the CDR3 DNA reads TGTGCCAGCAGCTCACCCCCTCGGGTATCTTACGAGCAGTACTTC. Translated, it gives CASSSPPRVSYEQYF.

V usage is TRBV11-2 and J usage is TRBJ2-3; D is unclear. Trimming removed 5 bases from V and 2 bases from J, with 8 bases in between. This CDR3 spans 13 amino acids. Germline loops: CDR1 SGHAT, CDR2 FQNNGV. The chain's CDR3 is CASSRIYTDTQYF. The CDR3 nucleotides read TGTGCCAGCAGCCGTATTTACACAGATACGCAGTATTTT.

In this sample, this clonotype turned up once. The V call is TRBV3-1, the J call TRBJ2-5; possible D gene TRBD1, 6 bases. There are 17 residues in the CDR3. Germline V lookup: CDR1 LGHDT, CDR2 YNNKEL (reference sequence). The V gene lost 4 bases and the J gene lost 0 bases, with 18 bases spanning the gap. The CDR3 DNA is TGTGCCAGCAGCCCAGAGTTGGGGGCGAGGTACCAAGAGACCCAGTACTTC. This translates into CASSPELGARYQETQYF.

This clonotype was seen many times. J is TRBJ2-7 and V is TRBV28, with D maybe TRBD1 (5 bases). Looked up from germline, CDR1 is MDHEN and CDR2 is SYDVKM. The CDR3 consists of 13 residues. Trimming stripped 6 bases from V and 5 bases from J, with 14 bases between. This chain's CDR3 is CASRPGSSDEQYF. The CDR3 DNA reads as TGTGCCAGCAGACCAGGGTCGTCCGACGAGCAGTACTTC.

This chain connects TRBV4-2 to TRBJ2-1; 9 bases fit TRBD2. The V segment lost 1 base and the J segment 9 bases; nucleotides outside the gene matches: 10. From germline, CDR1 is LGHNA and CDR2 YNFKEQ. There are 16 residues in the CDR3. CDR3 amino acids: CASSQGRASGAGEQFF. The CDR3 DNA reads as TGTGCCAGCAGCCAAGGACGGGCTAGCGGGGCGGGTGAGCAGTTCTTC.

The gene calls are TRBV7-6 and TRBJ2-7; D perhaps matches TRBD1 (6 bases). Trimming removed 5 bases from V and 3 bases from J, with 17 bases in between. The CDR3 has 15 residues. Per germline, CDR1 SGHVS and CDR2 FNYEAQ. The CDR3 protein is CASSPFTGFHYEQYF. The CDR3 bases are TGTGCCAGCAGCCCATTTACAGGGTTTCACTACGAGCAGTACTTC.

The chain uses TRBV10-3 and TRBJ2-1, with 9 bases fitting TRBD1. V shed 6 bases, J shed 8 bases, and the junction held 8 bases outside the gene matches. This CDR3 comprises 14 residues. Per the germline V gene, CDR1 is ENHRY and CDR2 is SYGVKD. The CDR3: CAISRQGGIDEQFF. CDR3 bases: TGTGCCATCAGCCGACAGGGGGGTATAGATGAGCAGTTCTTC.

This clonotype was recorded at least ten times. This chain uses TRBV4-3 with TRBJ2-1; TRBD1 is a possible D gene (6 bases). Germline CDR1 reads LGHNA; CDR2 reads YSLEER. The CDR3 runs to 19 residues. Deletions cut 5 bases from V and 0 bases from J, with 23 bases between. CDR3 nucleotides: TGCGCCAGCAGCTTACTACTGTATGACAGGATTAGCTCCTACAATGAGCAGTTCTTC. Amino acids: CASSLLLYDRISSYNEQFF.

This chain links TRBV6-1 with TRBJ1-2, with 9 nucleotides matching TRBD1. The CDR3 spans 14 residues. Germline-derived CDR1 and CDR2 are MNHNS and SASEGT. The ends lost 5 bases at V and 3 bases at J; junction bases unmatched: 4. The DNA of the CDR3 is TGTGCCAGCAGTACAGGGGGCTCTTACTATGGCTACACCTTC. Translation: CASSTGGSYYGYTF.

This sequence joins TRBV4-1 and TRBJ2-7, with D tentatively TRBD1 (5 bases). Trimming shortened V by 4 bases and J by 2 bases, and 9 bases separated the two germline ends. CDR3 size: 13 residues. Looked up from germline, CDR1 is MGHRA and CDR2 is YSYEKL. CDR3 loop: CASSPRVTYEQYF. Written as DNA, the CDR3 is TGCGCCAGCAGCCCCAGGGTAACCTACGAGCAGTACTTC.

This clonotype has more than one count but fewer than ten. This chain links TRBV6-2 or TRBV6-3 with TRBJ2-1, with D possibly called TRBD1 or TRBD2 (5 bases each). From germline, CDR1 is MNHEY and CDR2 SVGEGT. V lost 6 bases, J lost 5 bases, and 17 bases lay in between. CDR3 size: 15 residues. The CDR3 loop is CASRPPGTGHNEQFF. The CDR3 DNA reads TGTGCCAGCAGGCCCCCCGGGACCGGCCACAATGAGCAGTTCTTC.

The chain is built from TRBV20-1 and TRBJ2-7; D assignment may be TRBD1 or TRBD2 (5 bases each). Germline CDR1 reads DFQATT; CDR2 reads SNEGSKA (reference sequence). The germline V and J ends were trimmed by 6 bases and 0 bases, with 12 bases remaining between them. The CDR3 is 13 residues long. CDR3 loop: CSARDGVSYEQYF. Here the CDR3 DNA reads TGCAGTGCCCGGGACGGGGTCTCCTACGAGCAGTACTTC.

This clonotype was seen only a few times. The chain couples TRBV2 to TRBJ1-2; 11 bases match TRBD1. Per the germline V gene, CDR1 is SNHLY and CDR2 is FYNNEI. The CDR3 consists of 14 residues. The V and J ends lost 7 bases and 8 bases, in that order; junction bases with no gene match: 9. The CDR3 reads CASTPGQGDYGYTF. The CDR3 DNA follows: TGTGCCAGCACCCCGGGACAGGGGGATTACGGCTACACCTTC.

The chain combines TRBV20-1 with TRBJ2-3, with 14 positions matching TRBD2. The CDR3 runs to 15 residues. J gave up 2 bases and V 5 bases, and 3 bases lay outside the gene matches. Germline V gene sequence: CDR1 DFQATT, CDR2 SNEGSKA (reference sequence). The CDR3 protein is CSAPTSGGATDTQYF. The CDR3 nucleotides are TGCAGTGCTCCGACTAGCGGGGGGGCCACAGATACGCAGTATTTT.

This sequence joins TRBV20-1 and TRBJ2-3; weak D call: TRBD2 (6 bases). V was cut by 6 bases and J by 2 bases, with 27 bases left in between. The V gene's germline CDR1 is DFQATT and CDR2 SNEGSKA (reference sequence). The CDR3 extends over 18 amino acids. The CDR3 loop reads CSASPLRGVPTATDTQYF. The CDR3 DNA reads as TGCAGTGCCTCCCCCCTGCGCGGGGTTCCCACTGCCACAGATACGCAGTATTTT.

V gene TRBV18 combines with J gene TRBJ2-2; D is unresolved. V was shortened by 3 bases and J by 3 bases, with 14 bases between the two germline ends. This CDR3 is 16 amino acids long. CDR1 is KGHSH and CDR2 is LQKENI in the germline V gene. The CDR3 nucleotides are TGTGCCAGCTCACCTTTCAAGGACGGATACACCGGGGAGCTGTTTTTT. Translating it yields CASSPFKDGYTGELFF.

This chain links TRBV6-2 or TRBV6-3 with TRBJ1-2, with 7 bases identical to TRBD1. V was clipped by 6 bases and J by 9 bases; unmatched bases: 10. The CDR3 totals 13 residues. Germline lookup yields CDR1 MNHEY and CDR2 SVGEGT. CDR3 sequence reads: CASSLLPTGRYTF. DNA of the CDR3: TGTGCCAGCAGCCTCCTTCCGACAGGGCGCTACACCTTC.

This clonotype showed up many times. The chain joins TRBV12-3 or TRBV12-4 to TRBJ2-7; no clear D. This CDR3 region has 12 residues. With 6 bases removed from V and 0 bases from J, the gap between germline ends came to 6 bases. The DNA of the CDR3 is TGTGCCAGCAGCCCGAGCTCCTACGAGCAGTACTTC. It is translated as CASSPSSYEQYF.

V and J are TRBV7-2 and TRBJ1-3; D remains unclear. The V end lost 1 base, the J end lost 4 bases, and 5 bases lay between the germline ends. The CDR3 sequence is 13 residues long. Germline loops: CDR1 SGHTA, CDR2 FQGNSA. CDR3 region: CASSLGVGNTIYF. CDR3 DNA: TGTGCCAGCAGCTTAGGGGTCGGAAACACCATATATTTT.

This clonotype showed up just a few times. V is TRBV5-1 and J is TRBJ1-6; no reliable D call. Germline values: CDR1 SGHRS, CDR2 YFSETQ. This CDR3 contains 14 residues. Trimming left V 0 bases short and J 9 bases short, with 10 bases between. The CDR3 coding sequence is TGCGCCAGCAGCTTGGATGCAAGCGGTTCACCCCTCCACTTT. Encoded protein: CASSLDASGSPLHF.

The table lists this clonotype with many counts. The V call is TRBV28, the J call TRBJ2-4; 7 bases align to TRBD1. Germline V CDR1 and CDR2: MDHEN, SYDVKM. This CDR3 has 15 amino acids. V was pared by 6 bases and J by 0 bases, with 5 bases of the junction left unmatched. The CDR3 nucleotides are TGTGCCAGCAGCGACAGGGCGCTAGCCAAAAACATTCAGTACTTC. Translating gives CASSDRALAKNIQYF.

This clonotype has just a few counts. The chain is built from TRBV3-1 and TRBJ1-1; possibly TRBD1 for D (5 bases). V lost 5 bases to trimming and J lost 6 bases, with 16 bases between them. This CDR3 region has 14 residues. Per germline, CDR1 LGHDT and CDR2 YNNKEL (reference sequence). The CDR3 region has the DNA TGTGCCAGCAGCTTATTAGGTCCAGGGTCTGAAGCTTTCTTT. Translating it yields CASSLLGPGSEAFF.